Presented here are 15 T cell receptor beta chains from one specimen sequenced in a study of blood T cell repertoires in COVID-19. TCRdb's table, derived via immunoSEQ multiplex PCR, lists solely in-frame clones and lacks some. The data contain approximately 90,000 clones, approximately 91% of them singletons. Sequencing used peripheral blood. These TCRs come from an older woman with acute or convalescent COVID-19.

The chain carries TRBV28 and TRBJ1-4; D perhaps matches TRBD1 (5 bases). V lost 6 bases and J lost 2, with 13 bases in between. From germline, CDR1 is MDHEN and CDR2 SYDVKM. The CDR3 is 15 amino acids. CDR3 DNA: TGTGCCAGCAGCCCAAGGAGGGGTACTAATGAAAAACTGTTTTTT. Its protein product is CASSPRRGTNEKLFF.

The chain recombines TRBV11-2 with TRBJ1-2; 8 nucleotides match TRBD1. Per the germline V gene, CDR1 is SGHAT and CDR2 is FQNNGV. This CDR3 has 11 amino acids. Losses at the gene ends were 5 bases for V and 8 bases for J; bases not matched to a gene: 1. The CDR3 sequence is CASSGTGGYTF. The CDR3 region has the DNA TGTGCCAGCAGCGGGACAGGCGGCTACACCTTC.

V usage is TRBV11-1 and J usage is TRBJ1-1; D remains ambiguous. This CDR3 is built from 15 residues. CDR1 SGHAT and CDR2 FQDESV come from the germline V gene (reference sequence). Trimming stripped 3 bases from V and 1 base from J, with 12 bases between. CDR3 residues: CASSLFQTKNTEAFF. CDR3 in DNA: TGTGCCAGCAGCTTGTTCCAGACAAAGAACACTGAAGCTTTCTTT.

The rearrangement links TRBV5-5 to TRBJ2-5; the D gene is possibly TRBD2 (5 bases). This CDR3 is built from 14 residues. V lost 4 bases and J 5 bases, leaving 15 bases between the germline ends. Germline CDR1 and CDR2: SGHKS and YYEKEE (reference sequence). The CDR3 region has the DNA TGTGCCAGCAGCGACATGAGAGGGATTGAGACCCAGTACTTC. Translation: CASSDMRGIETQYF.

The chain combines TRBV5-1 with TRBJ2-3; D ambiguous. CDR3 length: 14 amino acids. V lost 4 bases and J 0 bases, leaving 9 bases between the germline ends. Germline values: CDR1 SGHRS, CDR2 YFSETQ. CDR3 in amino acids: CASSPVSSTDTQYF. The CDR3 DNA follows: TGCGCCAGCAGCCCGGTCTCCAGCACAGATACGCAGTATTTT.

The CDR3 region is CASSPDRANGYTF. The CDR3 DNA reads TGCGCCAGCAGCCCCGACAGGGCGAATGGCTACACCTTC. The V and J genes are TRBV5-1 and TRBJ1-2; 7 positions match TRBD1. CDR3 size: 13 residues. Germline CDR1 SGHRS, CDR2 YFSETQ. V lost 4 bases and J lost 6; bases outside the gene matches: 6.

V gene TRBV5-6 combines with J gene TRBJ2-1; TRBD1 agrees at 11 bases. The CDR3 extends over 15 amino acids. V was pared by 6 bases and J by 10 bases, with 12 bases of the junction left unmatched. Looked up from germline, CDR1 is SGHDT and CDR2 is YYEEEE. This CDR3 is CASTSPGTGGREQFF. In DNA, the CDR3 is TGTGCCAGCACCAGTCCCGGGACAGGGGGTAGGGAGCAGTTCTTC.

The chain joins TRBV29-1 to TRBJ1-2, with D perhaps TRBD1 (6 bases). Germline V gene data show CDR1 as SQVTM and CDR2 as ANQGSEA. Trimming shortened V by 6 bases and J by 1 base, and 18 bases separated the two germline ends. The CDR3 consists of 15 residues. CDR3 bases: TGCAGCGTATCGAGAGGACAGCTAGATAACTATGGCTACACCTTC. Residues: CSVSRGQLDNYGYTF.

J is TRBJ2-7 and V is TRBV27, with 11 nucleotides matching TRBD2. V lost 1 base and J lost 0; bases outside the gene matches: 11. Per germline, CDR1 MNHEY and CDR2 SMNVEV (reference sequence). The CDR3 extends over 19 amino acids. CDR3 sequence (DNA): TGTGCCAGCAGTTTATTCGGACTAGCGGGCGGACCAAGCTCCTACGAGCAGTACTTC. Protein sequence: CASSLFGLAGGPSSYEQYF.

As DNA, the CDR3 is TGTGCCAGTAGTATAGCTGAGGGACTAGCGGGTTTGGAGACCCAGTACTTC. Residues: CASSIAEGLAGLETQYF. This chain connects TRBV19 to TRBJ2-5, with TRBD2 identical over 12 bases. Germline CDR1 is LNHDA and CDR2 is SQIVND (reference sequence). There are 17 residues in the CDR3. Losses at the gene ends were 1 base for V and 5 bases for J; bases not matched to a gene: 8.

The chain has TRBV4-1 and TRBJ2-3; weak D call: TRBD2 (6 bases). V gave up 1 base and J gave up 6 bases, with 14 bases separating them. Per germline, CDR1 MGHRA and CDR2 YSYEKL. The CDR3 is made up of 15 amino acids. The CDR3: CASSQVWGGGDTQYF. Here the CDR3 DNA reads TGCGCCAGCAGCCAAGTATGGGGAGGCGGGGATACGCAGTATTTT.

The chain couples TRBV19 to TRBJ1-5, with D unclear. Germline loops: CDR1 LNHDA, CDR2 SQIVND (reference sequence). The CDR3 sequence is 15 residues long. Between the trimmed V and J ends, which lost 6 bases and 2 bases, there was a span of 14 bases. The CDR3 sequence is CASSVVAAGNQPQHF. In DNA form, the CDR3 reads TGTGCCAGTAGCGTGGTGGCCGCTGGCAATCAGCCCCAGCATTTT.

The chain combines TRBV5-1 with TRBJ1-6; D is unclear. From germline, CDR1 is SGHRS and CDR2 YFSETQ. Deletions cut 4 bases from V and 4 bases from J, with 15 bases between. The CDR3 length is 16 residues. The CDR3 reads CASSPEGNGYNSPLHF. As DNA, the CDR3 is TGCGCCAGCAGCCCGGAGGGCAATGGGTATAATTCACCCCTCCACTTT.

V usage is TRBV3-1 (or the pseudogene TRBV3-2) and J usage is TRBJ2-7; D perhaps matches TRBD2 (5 bases). The CDR3 consists of 13 residues. The V and J ends lost 1 base and 6 bases respectively, with 10 bases between them. Looked up from germline, CDR1 is LGHDT and CDR2 is YNNKEL (reference sequence). The CDR3 loop reads CASSQADGVEQYV. CDR3 nucleotides: TGTGCCAGCAGCCAAGCCGACGGGGTCGAGCAGTACGTC.

V gene TRBV18 combines with J gene TRBJ2-2, with 11 bases matching TRBD2. CDR1 is KGHSH and CDR2 is LQKENI in the germline V gene. The CDR3 runs 18 residues. V lost 0 bases, J lost 4 bases, and 7 bases stayed unmatched. CDR3 region: CASSPPGLAGGITGELFF. The CDR3 DNA sequence: TGTGCCAGCTCACCACCCGGCCTAGCGGGGGGTATCACCGGGGAGCTGTTTTTT.